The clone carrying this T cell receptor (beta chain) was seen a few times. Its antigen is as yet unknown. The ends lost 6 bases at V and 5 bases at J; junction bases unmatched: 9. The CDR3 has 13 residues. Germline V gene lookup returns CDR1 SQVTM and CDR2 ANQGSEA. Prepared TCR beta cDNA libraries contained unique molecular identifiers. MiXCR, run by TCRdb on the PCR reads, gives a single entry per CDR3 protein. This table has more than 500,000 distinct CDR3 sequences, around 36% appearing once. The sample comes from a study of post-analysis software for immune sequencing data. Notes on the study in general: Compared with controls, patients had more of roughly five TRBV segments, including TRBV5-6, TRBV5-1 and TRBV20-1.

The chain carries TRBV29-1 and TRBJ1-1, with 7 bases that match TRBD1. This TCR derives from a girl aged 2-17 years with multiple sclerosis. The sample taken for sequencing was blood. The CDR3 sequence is CSVDTGARTEAFF. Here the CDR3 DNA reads TGCAGCGTCGACACAGGGGCAAGGACTGAAGCTTTCTTT.